This T cell receptor beta chain stems from a study of blood T cell repertoires in COVID-19. Study information: The cDNA or gDNA used as material had been derived from T cells, B-cell-depleted T cells, or PBMCs.

The V gene lost 7 bases and the J gene lost 1 base, with 16 bases spanning the gap. The CDR3 covers 15 residues. The germline gives CDR1 MNHNY, CDR2 SVGAGI (reference sequence). Authors' methods: Amplifying reference gene primers gave estimates of nucleated cell counts. Profiling relied on immunoSEQ multiplex PCR, and the TCRdb table lists in-frame clones only, not all of them. V and J calls and clone size are as listed in that table; D and trimming were resolved from the DNA. Of about 140,000 clones listed, roughly 73% were seen once; the top ten hold about 8.4%. This clonotype was obtained from a woman aged 50 to 60 with active or convalescent COVID-19. V and J are TRBV6-6 and TRBJ1-1, with D maybe TRBD1 (5 bases). The material sequenced was peripheral blood. Here the CDR3 reads CASKGTQGGNTEAFF. The CDR3 DNA reads TGTGCCAGCAAGGGGACCCAGGGAGGGAACACTGAAGCTTTCTTT.